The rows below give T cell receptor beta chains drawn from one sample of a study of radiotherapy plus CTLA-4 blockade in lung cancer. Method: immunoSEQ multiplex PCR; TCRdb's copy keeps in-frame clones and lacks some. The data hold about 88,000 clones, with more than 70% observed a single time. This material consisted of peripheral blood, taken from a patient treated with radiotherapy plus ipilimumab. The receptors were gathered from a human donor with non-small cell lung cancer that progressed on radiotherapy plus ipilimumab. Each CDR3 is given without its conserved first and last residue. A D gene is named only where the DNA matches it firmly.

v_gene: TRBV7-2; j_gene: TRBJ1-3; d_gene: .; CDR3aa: ASSPGTGSGNTIY
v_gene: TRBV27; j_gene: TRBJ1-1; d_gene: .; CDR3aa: VTVETRAF
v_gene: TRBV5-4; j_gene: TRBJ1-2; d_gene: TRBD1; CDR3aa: ASSPDRWGLNYGYT
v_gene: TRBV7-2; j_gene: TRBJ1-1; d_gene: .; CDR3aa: ASSLEPLRGTEAF
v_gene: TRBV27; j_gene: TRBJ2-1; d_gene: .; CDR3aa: ASRGLYNEQF
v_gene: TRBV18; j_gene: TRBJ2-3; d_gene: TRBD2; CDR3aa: ASSPPGLAGGTDTQY
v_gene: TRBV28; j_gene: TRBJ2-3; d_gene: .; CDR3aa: ASNNGLATGTDTQY
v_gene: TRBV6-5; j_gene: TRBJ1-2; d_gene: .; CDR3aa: ASSLGGGRGYGYT
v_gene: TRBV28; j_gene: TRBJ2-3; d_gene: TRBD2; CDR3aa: ASWGLAGETSTDTQY
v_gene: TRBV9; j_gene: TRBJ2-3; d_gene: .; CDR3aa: ASSVVTGSTDTQY
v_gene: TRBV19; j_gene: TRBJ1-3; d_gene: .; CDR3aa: ASNDAGNTIY
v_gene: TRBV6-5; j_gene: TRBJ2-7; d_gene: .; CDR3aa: ASSVEGTYEQY
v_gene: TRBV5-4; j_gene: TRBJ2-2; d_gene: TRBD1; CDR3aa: ASSPLGRQGPSTGELF
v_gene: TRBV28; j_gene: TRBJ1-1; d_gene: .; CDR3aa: ATRGDTEAF
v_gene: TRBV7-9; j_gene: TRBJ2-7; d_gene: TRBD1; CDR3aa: ASSPGTGMGYEQY
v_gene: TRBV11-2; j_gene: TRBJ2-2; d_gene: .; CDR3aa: ASSPTLVLTYTGELF
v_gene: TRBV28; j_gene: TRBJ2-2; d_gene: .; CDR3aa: ASSLAGKDTGELF
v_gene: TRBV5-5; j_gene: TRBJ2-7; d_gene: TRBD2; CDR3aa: ASTVASGGLYEQY
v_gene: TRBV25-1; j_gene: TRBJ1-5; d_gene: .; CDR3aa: ASSRAVNRTQH
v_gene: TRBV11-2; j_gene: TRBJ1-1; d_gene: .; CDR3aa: ASSLAPGADTEAF
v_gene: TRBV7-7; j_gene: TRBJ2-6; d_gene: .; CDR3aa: ASSVNQPQSRANVLT
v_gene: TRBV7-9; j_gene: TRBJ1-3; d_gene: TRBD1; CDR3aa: ASSAGQGGNTIY
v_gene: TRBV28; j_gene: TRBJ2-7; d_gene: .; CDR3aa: ASSLDVGTREQY
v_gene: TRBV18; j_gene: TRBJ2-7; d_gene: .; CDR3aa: ASSPIQGGEQY
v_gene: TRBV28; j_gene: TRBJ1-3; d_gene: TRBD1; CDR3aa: ASSLGRGEGNTIY
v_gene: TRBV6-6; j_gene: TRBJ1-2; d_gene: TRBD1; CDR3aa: ASSYDRAANYGYT
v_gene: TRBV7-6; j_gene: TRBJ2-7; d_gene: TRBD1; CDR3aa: ASSSGTGGYEQY
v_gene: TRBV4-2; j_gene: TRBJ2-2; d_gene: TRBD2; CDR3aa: ASSRPFGTSGGVSGELF
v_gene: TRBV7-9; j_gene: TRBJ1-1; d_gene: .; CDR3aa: ASSLENTEAF
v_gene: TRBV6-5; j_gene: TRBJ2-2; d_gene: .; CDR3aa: ASTTSGNTGELF
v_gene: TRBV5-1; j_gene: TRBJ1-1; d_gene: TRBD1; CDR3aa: ASSLSTGGGTEAF
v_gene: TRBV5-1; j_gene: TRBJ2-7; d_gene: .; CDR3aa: ASSPSRALPYEQY
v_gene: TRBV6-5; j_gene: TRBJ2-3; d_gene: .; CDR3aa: ASSYSLGSGDTQY
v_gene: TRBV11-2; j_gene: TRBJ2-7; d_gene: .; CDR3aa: ASSLAEDSYEQY
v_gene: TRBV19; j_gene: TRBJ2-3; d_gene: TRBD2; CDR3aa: ASSPHSGRAADTQY
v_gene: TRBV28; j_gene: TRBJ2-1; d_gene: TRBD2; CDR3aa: ASSFGTSGINEQF
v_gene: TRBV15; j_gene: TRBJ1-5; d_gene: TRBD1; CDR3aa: ATSRDTWDRRYQPQH
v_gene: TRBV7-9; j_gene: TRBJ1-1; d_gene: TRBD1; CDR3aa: ASSHQTGEAF
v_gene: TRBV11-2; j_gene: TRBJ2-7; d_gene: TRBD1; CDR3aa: ASSSLQGARHEQY
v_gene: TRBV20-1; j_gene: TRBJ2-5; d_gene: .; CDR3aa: SATFQETQY
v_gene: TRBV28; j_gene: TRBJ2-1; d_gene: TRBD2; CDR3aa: ASSSGTSGFYNEQF
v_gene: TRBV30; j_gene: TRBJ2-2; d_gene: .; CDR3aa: AWSVPTRNTGELF
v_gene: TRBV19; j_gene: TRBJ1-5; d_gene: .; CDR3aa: ASRAPGRYNQPQH
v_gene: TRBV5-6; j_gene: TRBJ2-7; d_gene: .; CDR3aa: ASSFRDGYYEQY
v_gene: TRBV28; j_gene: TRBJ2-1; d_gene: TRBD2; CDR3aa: ASSTLAPTSGDSSYNEQF